The 13 T cell receptor beta chains reported below all come from one sample, sequenced in a study of cytomegalovirus exposure and HLA in healthy donors (dated by TCRdb to about 2017). Library preparation employed the immunoSEQ multiplex PCR assay. A mixture of 60 forward primers for TCR Vbeta segments and 13 reverse primers for TCR Jbeta segments was used in the multiplex PCR. The immuneACCESS repertoire file appears here via TCRdb, limited to in-frame rearrangements. These files lack a portion of the clones; in checked studies, under half of the deficit traces to unresolved V genes, and the cause of the others is not known. The sample table lists 150,000 to 200,000 clones, about 79% of them with a count of one. Of the sample, approximately 0.76% is held by the ten largest clones. Input material: PBMCs. These receptors were collected from a female donor in good health and CMV-seronegative.

The genes are TRBV10-3 and TRBJ1-2; 9 positions match TRBD1. Germline CDR1 reads ENHRY; CDR2 reads SYGVKD. J lost 3 bases, V lost 7 bases, and 6 bases had no gene match. The length of the CDR3 is 14 residues. The CDR3 protein is CAITPGQGHYGYTF. The CDR3 nucleotides read TGTGCCATCACGCCGGGACAGGGACACTATGGCTACACCTTC.

The gene calls are TRBV5-1 and TRBJ2-1, with a weak D call TRBD1 (6 bases). Per germline, CDR1 SGHRS and CDR2 YFSETQ. The V gene lost 3 bases and the J gene lost 4 bases, with 17 bases spanning the gap. The CDR3 is made up of 16 amino acids. The CDR3 protein is CASSWARRQDYNEQFF. CDR3 DNA: TGCGCCAGCAGCTGGGCACGTCGACAGGATTACAATGAGCAGTTCTTC.

The chain employs TRBV9 and TRBJ2-1, with 14 bases fitting TRBD2. With 3 bases clipped from V and 4 bases from J, the junction kept 6 bases outside the gene matches. The CDR3 extends over 17 amino acids. Germline lookup yields CDR1 SGDLS and CDR2 YYNGEE. CDR3 amino acids: CASSAGLAGAGYNEQFF. In DNA, the CDR3 is TGTGCCAGCAGCGCGGGACTAGCGGGAGCTGGTTACAATGAGCAGTTCTTC.

The chain links TRBV7-2 to TRBJ2-1; 10 bases match TRBD1. The CDR3 runs to 15 residues. V shed 6 bases, J shed 4 bases, and the junction held 6 bases outside the gene matches. Germline lookup yields CDR1 SGHTA and CDR2 FQGNSA. The CDR3 loop reads CASRQTGGGYNEQFF. In DNA form, the CDR3 reads TGTGCCAGCAGACAGACAGGGGGCGGGTACAATGAGCAGTTCTTC.

This clone occurred once. The rearrangement uses TRBV11-1 and TRBJ2-3; maybe TRBD1 (6 bases). Germline CDR1 is SGHAT and CDR2 is FQDESV (reference sequence). CDR3 size: 18 residues. V was shortened by 5 bases and J by 2 bases, with 23 bases between the two germline ends. The CDR3 sequence: CASSTSSVGAGLTDTQYF. The CDR3 region has the DNA TGTGCCAGCAGCACTTCTTCGGTGGGGGCCGGGCTCACAGATACGCAGTATTTT.

CDR3 loop: CASSYAGTSSRRGTDTQYF. The CDR3 nucleotides read TGTGCCAGCAGCTACGCCGGGACTAGCTCACGGAGAGGGACAGATACGCAGTATTTT. V gene TRBV7-6 combines with J gene TRBJ2-3, with 9 positions matching TRBD2. The CDR3 is 19 residues long. V gave up 4 bases and J gave up 3 bases; unmatched junction bases: 17. CDR1 is SGHVS, CDR2 FNYEAQ, per germline.

The chain joins TRBV4-3 to TRBJ2-2, with 7 positions matching TRBD2. The CDR3 is 17 amino acids. The V gene's germline CDR1 is LGHNA and CDR2 YSLEER. The V gene end was trimmed by 0 bases and the J gene end by 4 bases; junction bases not matched to a gene: 8. The CDR3 sequence: CASSQERETRGTGELFF. The DNA of the CDR3 is TGCGCCAGCAGCCAAGAGCGGGAGACTAGAGGCACCGGGGAGCTGTTTTTT.

The chain joins TRBV28 to TRBJ1-5, with TRBD1 matching 8 bases. The V segment lost 6 bases and the J segment 2 bases; nucleotides outside the gene matches: 3. The germline gives CDR1 MDHEN, CDR2 SYDVKM. This CDR3 spans 14 amino acids. The CDR3 nucleotides are TGTGCCAGCAGCCAGACAGGGGGCAATCAGCCCCAGCATTTT. It yields the protein CASSQTGGNQPQHF.

V is TRBV7-6 and J is TRBJ2-1; 9 nucleotides line up with TRBD2. CDR1 is SGHVS and CDR2 is FNYEAQ in the germline V gene. This CDR3 region has 15 residues. V gave up 5 bases and J gave up 4 bases; unmatched junction bases: 6. The CDR3 bases are TGTGCCAGCAGCCCCCAGACTAGCGGATACAATGAGCAGTTCTTC. Protein sequence: CASSPQTSGYNEQFF.

The V call is TRBV7-2, the J call TRBJ1-5; 7 bases line up with TRBD1. V was pared by 6 bases and J by 7 bases, with 12 bases of the junction left unmatched. CDR1 and CDR2 (germline): SGHTA, FQGNSA. The length of the CDR3 is 15 residues. CDR3 coding DNA: TGTGCCAGCAGTCGGGCGGAGGGGGCAGGGCAGCCCCAGCATTTT. Encoded protein: CASSRAEGAGQPQHF.

The rearrangement joins TRBV4-3 to TRBJ1-2; a weak D match, TRBD1 (5 bases). The length of the CDR3 is 16 residues. Per germline, CDR1 LGHNA and CDR2 YSLEER. Trimming removed 0 bases at V and 7 bases at J, with 18 bases between. DNA of the CDR3: TGCGCCAGCAGCCAAGAGACGGGGGGTCGGGGCGGTGGCTACACCTTC. This encodes CASSQETGGRGGGYTF.

The chain uses TRBV6-5 and TRBJ2-7, with a tentative D call TRBD2 (6 bases). In germline, CDR1 is MNHEY, CDR2 SVGAGI. The germline V and J ends were trimmed by 6 bases and 6 bases, with 12 bases remaining between them. The CDR3 spans 12 residues. The CDR3 nucleotides read TGTGCCAGCAGCCAGACTAGTCGCGAGCAGTACTTC. Translation: CASSQTSREQYF.

CDR3 sequence: CASSTRTSGETQYF. The CDR3 region has the DNA TGTGCCAGCAGCACCAGGACTAGCGGGGAGACCCAGTACTTC. The chain combines TRBV5-6 with TRBJ2-5, with 11 bases matching TRBD2. This CDR3 is 14 amino acids long. Per germline, CDR1 SGHDT and CDR2 YYEEEE. Trimming at V came to 4 bases and at J to 5 bases, leaving 4 bases not matched to a gene.